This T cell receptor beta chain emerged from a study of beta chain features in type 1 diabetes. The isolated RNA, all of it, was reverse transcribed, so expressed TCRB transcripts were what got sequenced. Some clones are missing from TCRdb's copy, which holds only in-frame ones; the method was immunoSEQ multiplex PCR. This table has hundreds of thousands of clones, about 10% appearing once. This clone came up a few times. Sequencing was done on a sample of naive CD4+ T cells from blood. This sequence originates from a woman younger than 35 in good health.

The CDR3 sequence: CASREQDVYSGNTIYF. The DNA for the CDR3 is TGCGCCAGCAGGGAACAGGACGTATACTCTGGAAACACCATATATTTT. The rearrangement uses TRBV5-1 and TRBJ1-3, with D possibly TRBD1 on 5 matching bases. CDR3 size: 16 residues. Trimming cost V 5 bases and J 0 bases, with 15 bases left between them. The germline V gene has CDR1 SGHRS and CDR2 YFSETQ.